A selection of T cell receptor beta chains follows, all from one sample in a study of T-cell reconstitution after alpha-beta-depleted transplantation in children. TCRdb redid the calling of the PCR reads with MiXCR, one entry per CDR3 protein. Of about 400,000 distinct CDR3 sequences listed, more than 10% are singletons. The sample was PBMCs, taken from the stem cell graft. Every receptor here comes from a human donor who donated a stem cell graft to a child with Fanconi anemia. Both conserved end residues are part of each CDR3.

V | CDR3
TRBV29-1 | CSASEQGSGKLFF
TRBV20-1 | CCAFPGDLNTGELFF
TRBV6-2/TRBV6-3 | CASRSPTSGGRNEQFF
TRBV6-2/TRBV6-3 | CASSKTGFTYEQYF
TRBV5-1 | CASSLVIGDEQFF
TRBV4-1 | CASSPSTGKNTEAFF
TRBV4-2 | CASSQDLVGDTEAFF
TRBV11-2 | CASSSRRRWETQYF
TRBV4-1 | CASSHRTDSNQPQHF
TRBV27 | CASRGGTDEYNYGYTF
TRBV24-1 | CATSEGTGVYGELFF
TRBV11-2 | CASSLEWTNTEAFF